The 32 T cell receptor beta chains presented below share a single source sample, sequenced in a study of shared clonotypes between healthy human individuals. Assay used: immunoSEQ multiplex PCR; TCRdb lists only in-frame clones, some missing. The sample consists of about 1.5 million clones, about 96% of them appearing once. The sequencing input was naive CD4+ T cells sorted from blood. Subset defined: CD45RA+ positively selected. All receptors derive from a young man in good health.

The CDR3 sequence: CAISERTGDTLVNTQYF. The CDR3 DNA is TGTGCCATCAGTGAAAGAACAGGGGACACTTTGGTGAATACGCAGTATTTT. The chain recombines TRBV10-3 with TRBJ2-3; 7 positions match TRBD1. The J segment lost 7 bases and the V segment lost 3 bases, leaving 16 bases of the junction unmatched. The CDR3 consists of 17 residues. Germline CDR1 ENHRY, CDR2 SYGVKD.

Note on this clone: Other DNA sequences in this sample translate to the same CDR3. This chain uses TRBV18 with TRBJ1-1, with 8 bases identical to TRBD1. Germline V gene lookup returns CDR1 KGHSH and CDR2 LQKENI. V dropped 2 bases and J dropped 4; count of bases not matched to a gene: 3. This CDR3 is built from 14 residues. The CDR3 bases are TGTGCCAGCTCACCAGTTACAGGGGGCACTGAAGCTTTCTTT. The encoded protein is CASSPVTGGTEAFF.

This chain joins TRBV6-1 and TRBJ2-7, with 9 bases aligning to TRBD2. The trim removed 2 bases at V and 6 bases at J, leaving 8 bases unmatched. The CDR3 runs to 15 residues. CDR1 MNHNS and CDR2 SASEGT come from the germline V gene. For the CDR3, the DNA is TGTGCCAGCAGTGAAATTGCTAGCGGGAATGGCGAGCAGTACTTC. Amino acid sequence: CASSEIASGNGEQYF.

The chain employs TRBV18 and TRBJ2-7; D might be TRBD1 or TRBD2, each matching 6 bases. The CDR3 sequence is 17 residues long. The germline CDR1 and CDR2 sequences are KGHSH and LQKENI. V was pared by 3 bases and J by 3 bases, with 21 bases between. CDR3 sequence reads: CASSPLSVWGANYEQYF. The CDR3 nucleotides are TGTGCCAGCTCACCCCTTTCTGTATGGGGGGCTAACTACGAGCAGTACTTC.

CDR3 sequence (DNA): TGTGCCAGCAGCATAGTGGGCGGGGAGCTGTTTTTT. Its translation: CASSIVGGELFF. The V gene is TRBV7-3, the J gene TRBJ2-2; D is uncertain. The CDR3 consists of 12 residues. V was clipped by 5 bases and J by 7 bases, with 8 bases between them. Germline V CDR1 and CDR2: SGHTA, FQGTGA. Full variable domain (rest looked up from reference TRBV7-3 and TRBJ2-2): GAGVSQTPSNKVTEKGKYVELRCDPISGHTALYWYRQSLGQGPEFLIYFQGTGAADDSGLPNDRFFAVRPEGSVSTLKIQRTERGDSAVYLCASSIVGGELFFGEGSRLTVL.

This clone was found once. The CDR3 DNA reads as TGTGCCAGCTCACCAGGGGGCAGGGTGGAAGTACAAGAGACCCAGTACTTC. This encodes CASSPGGRVEVQETQYF. The chain combines TRBV18 with TRBJ2-5, with D perhaps matching TRBD1 (6 bases). The ends were cut back, 2 bases at V and 2 bases at J, with 18 bases in the middle. Germline values: CDR1 KGHSH, CDR2 LQKENI. CDR3 length: 17 amino acids.

The V gene is TRBV5-6, the J gene TRBJ2-1, with D possibly being TRBD2 (5 bases). Germline-derived CDR1 and CDR2 are SGHDT and YYEEEE. The CDR3 has 16 amino acids. V lost 0 bases to trimming and J lost 1 base, with 11 bases between them. The CDR3: CASSLEHGVSYNEQFF. The DNA of the CDR3 is TGTGCCAGCAGCTTGGAACACGGGGTGTCCTACAATGAGCAGTTCTTC.

The chain is built from TRBV7-2 and TRBJ2-2; 13 bases fit TRBD2. Trimming at V came to 5 bases and at J to 5 bases, leaving 5 bases not matched to a gene. In germline, CDR1 is SGHTA, CDR2 FQGNSA. CDR3 length: 16 residues. DNA of the CDR3: TGTGCCAGCAGCCGGGGGACTAGCGGGATGACCGGGGAGCTGTTTTTT. Its protein product is CASSRGTSGMTGELFF. The variable domain in full, completed from reference TRBV7-2 and TRBJ2-2, reads GAGVSQSPSNKVTEKGKDVELRCDPISGHTALYWYRQSLGQGLEFLIYFQGNSAPDKSGLPSDRFSAERTGGSVSTLTIQRTQQEDSAVYLCASSRGTSGMTGELFFGEGSRLTVL.

The rearrangement joins TRBV7-2 to TRBJ2-7; 7 nucleotides line up with TRBD2. The CDR3 spans 14 residues. After removal of 5 bases from V and 0 bases from J, the junction contained 4 bases not matched to a gene. The germline gives CDR1 SGHTA, CDR2 FQGNSA. CDR3 in DNA: TGTGCCAGCAGCCCCGGGGGGAGCTCCTACGAGCAGTACTTC. As protein: CASSPGGSSYEQYF.

The chain employs TRBV28 and TRBJ2-2; 11 bases match TRBD1. This CDR3 is 17 amino acids long. V gave up 5 bases and J gave up 4 bases; unmatched junction bases: 9. CDR1 and CDR2 (germline): MDHEN, SYDVKM. CDR3 nucleotides: TGTGCCAGCAGTGGACCGGGGACAGGGGGGATCACCGGGGAGCTGTTTTTT. Translated: CASSGPGTGGITGELFF.

The chain combines TRBV28 with TRBJ1-2; D is perhaps TRBD1 (6 bases). CDR1 MDHEN and CDR2 SYDVKM come from the germline V gene. Trimming cost V 7 bases and J 5 bases, with 14 bases left between them. CDR3 length: 13 residues. CDR3 nucleotide sequence: TGTGCCAGCATGAAGGGGGTCGGATATGGCTACACCTTC. It yields the protein CASMKGVGYGYTF.

The J gene is TRBJ2-3, the V gene TRBV18; D is tentatively TRBD1 or TRBD2 (5 bases each). Germline V lookup: CDR1 KGHSH, CDR2 LQKENI. This CDR3 comprises 15 residues. Trimming cost V 6 bases and J 5 bases, with 18 bases left between them. The CDR3 DNA sequence: TGTGCCAGCTCCCGTCTGGGGGTCGGGCTAGATACGCAGTATTTT. Its translation is CASSRLGVGLDTQYF.

The chain recombines TRBV19 with TRBJ2-3, with D uncertain. The germline V gene encodes CDR1 LNHDA and CDR2 SQIVND (reference sequence). CDR3 length: 13 residues. The ends were cut back, 5 bases at V and 14 bases at J, with 20 bases in the middle. In DNA form, the CDR3 reads TGTGCCAGTAGTCCTTACAGAGGAGATATGTTGTATTTT. This translates into CASSPYRGDMLYF.

This chain joins TRBV21-1 and TRBJ2-3. TRBV21-1 is a pseudogene locus. The CDR3 runs to 12 residues. CDR3 nucleotide sequence: TGTGCCAGCAGCCTCATCCGTGTGGCGCAGTATTTT. Encoded protein: CASSLIRVAQYF.

The chain joins TRBV5-4 to TRBJ1-2; D gene ambiguous. This CDR3 is 12 amino acids long. With 4 bases removed from V and 3 bases from J, the gap between germline ends came to 7 bases. Germline V gene data show CDR1 as SGHNT and CDR2 as YYREEE (reference sequence). The CDR3 DNA follows: TGTGCCAGCAGCGCCCCGGACTATGGCTACACCTTC. As protein: CASSAPDYGYTF.

Turning to this clone: The identical CDR3 is also encoded by other nucleotide sequences in the sample. The gene calls are TRBV28 and TRBJ2-2, with D uncertain. The CDR3 is made up of 13 amino acids. Deletions cut 1 base from V and 3 bases from J, with 3 bases between. The germline gives CDR1 MDHEN, CDR2 SYDVKM. The CDR3 loop reads CASSLLDTGELFF. CDR3 DNA sequence: TGTGCCAGCAGTTTATTAGACACCGGGGAGCTGTTTTTT.

The chain couples TRBV5-4 to TRBJ2-1, with D uncertain. Trimming removed 3 bases at V and 6 bases at J, with 4 bases between. CDR3 length: 11 residues. Germline V gene lookup returns CDR1 SGHNT and CDR2 YYREEE (reference sequence). CDR3 region: CASSWRNEQFF. The CDR3 nucleotides read TGTGCCAGCAGCTGGCGCAATGAGCAGTTCTTC.

CDR3 region: CASSLSERVRDTQYF. In DNA form, the CDR3 reads TGTGCCAGCAGTTTATCAGAGCGGGTTAGAGATACGCAGTATTTT. The gene calls are TRBV28 and TRBJ2-3; TRBD2 might be the D (6 bases). The CDR3 is made up of 15 amino acids. Per germline, CDR1 MDHEN and CDR2 SYDVKM. Trimming left V 1 base short and J 5 bases short, with 13 bases between. Together with reference TRBV28 and TRBJ2-3, the CDR3 gives the full variable domain: DVKVTQSSRYLVKRTGEKVFLECVQDMDHENMFWYRQDPGLGLRLIYFSYDVKMKEKGDIPEGYSVSREKKERFSLILESASTNQTSMYLCASSLSERVRDTQYFGPGTRLTVL.

Remarks on this clone: Compared with germline, one end of the junction differs, possibly owing to a read error. This rearrangement joins TRBV5-8 to TRBJ1-2; TRBD1 matches 10 bases. The germline V gene has CDR1 SGHTS and CDR2 YDEGEE. This CDR3 comprises 13 residues. The CDR3, as DNA: TGTGCCAGCACCTTGACAGGGGGCGATGGCTACACCTTC. Translated: CASTLTGGDGYTF.

The chain couples TRBV19 to TRBJ2-5; 10 nucleotides match TRBD2. This CDR3 has 15 residues. V dropped 7 bases and J dropped 1; count of bases not matched to a gene: 6. Germline CDR1 is LNHDA and CDR2 is SQIVND (reference sequence). Here the CDR3 DNA reads TGTGCCAGTACCCGGACTAGCGGCTTCCAAGAGACCCAGTACTTC. It specifies CASTRTSGFQETQYF.

The V call is TRBV15, the J call TRBJ1-2; D ambiguous. Germline lookup yields CDR1 LNHNV and CDR2 YYDKDF (reference sequence). With 6 bases removed from V and 3 bases from J, the gap between germline ends came to 11 bases. This CDR3 has 13 residues. The CDR3 coding sequence is TGTGCCACCAGTCTACGATTCGACTATGGCTACACCTTC. Its translation: CATSLRFDYGYTF.

The chain couples TRBV7-2 to TRBJ2-7, with 8 bases that match TRBD1. After removal of 0 bases from V and 3 bases from J, the junction contained 7 bases not matched to a gene. There are 16 residues in the CDR3. Germline V gene sequence: CDR1 SGHTA, CDR2 FQGNSA. As DNA, the CDR3 is TGTGCCAGCAGCTTAGCGGGACAGGCGTTCCTCTACGAGCAGTACTTC. Translating it yields CASSLAGQAFLYEQYF. Using reference TRBV7-2 and TRBJ2-7 for the parts outside the CDR3, the full variable domain is GAGVSQSPSNKVTEKGKDVELRCDPISGHTALYWYRQSLGQGLEFLIYFQGNSAPDKSGLPSDRFSAERTGGSVSTLTIQRTQQEDSAVYLCASSLAGQAFLYEQYFGPGTRLTVT.

The chain recombines TRBV10-3 with TRBJ2-7; perhaps D is TRBD1 or TRBD2 (5 bases each). The CDR3 covers 12 residues. Germline assignment: CDR1 ENHRY and CDR2 SYGVKD. The CDR3 reads CASGTDSYEQYF. The DNA for the CDR3 is TGTGCATCCGGGACGGACTCCTACGAGCAGTACTTC.

J is TRBJ2-3 and V is TRBV7-2, with 10 bases identical to TRBD2. The germline gives CDR1 SGHTA, CDR2 FQGNSA. After removal of 1 base from V and 6 bases from J, the junction contained 7 bases not matched to a gene. The CDR3 loop spans 16 amino acids. In DNA, the CDR3 is TGTGCCAGCAGCTTAGGGGCTAGCGGGGGTGGGGATACGCAGTATTTT. Its protein is CASSLGASGGGDTQYF.

The chain uses TRBV27 and TRBJ2-1; D call uncertain. The CDR3 consists of 12 residues. CDR1 MNHEY and CDR2 SMNVEV come from the germline V gene (reference sequence). Trimming shortened V by 5 bases and J by 9 bases, and 11 bases separated the two germline ends. CDR3 in amino acids: CASSGSGSEQFF. The CDR3 bases are TGTGCCAGCAGTGGATCGGGTAGTGAGCAGTTCTTC.

The sample holds one count of this clone. CDR3 loop: CASSADRYSYEQYF. Here the CDR3 DNA reads TGTGCCAGCAGTGCTGACCGCTACTCCTACGAGCAGTACTTC. The chain uses TRBV6-1 and TRBJ2-7; D is undetermined. This CDR3 is built from 14 residues. V was trimmed by 4 bases and J by 0 bases, leaving 10 bases between them. The germline V gene encodes CDR1 MNHNS and CDR2 SASEGT.

The chain uses TRBV28 and TRBJ2-1; D is ambiguous. The V end lost 5 bases, the J end lost 2 bases, and 10 bases lay between the germline ends. Germline V gives CDR1 MDHEN, CDR2 SYDVKM. This CDR3 has 14 amino acids. In DNA form, the CDR3 reads TGTGCCAGCAGTCCTACTCCCCCCTACAATGAGCAGTTCTTC. This translates into CASSPTPPYNEQFF.

A few counts support this clone. The chain combines TRBV6-1 with TRBJ2-2; 7 positions match TRBD1. With 4 bases clipped from V and 6 bases from J, the junction kept 14 bases outside the gene matches. This CDR3 is 17 amino acids long. CDR1 is MNHNS and CDR2 is SASEGT in the germline V gene. The CDR3 bases are TGTGCCAGCAGTGCCCTTAGACAGGGAATAAGAGCCGGGGAGCTGTTTTTT. Translated: CASSALRQGIRAGELFF.

This clone has just one count. This sample also contains other DNA sequences that code for the same CDR3. V is TRBV9 and J is TRBJ2-5; D unclear. The CDR3 extends over 14 amino acids. V was trimmed by 0 bases and J by 5 bases, leaving 11 bases between them. Germline V gives CDR1 SGDLS, CDR2 YYNGEE. CDR3 sequence reads: CASSVEFWGETQYF. DNA of the CDR3: TGTGCCAGCAGCGTAGAATTCTGGGGTGAGACCCAGTACTTC.

The rearrangement joins TRBV7-9 to TRBJ2-5; no firm D call. V was trimmed by 7 bases and J by 4 bases, leaving 7 bases between them. The CDR3 spans 11 residues. CDR1 SEHNR and CDR2 FQNEAQ come from the germline V gene (reference sequence). DNA of the CDR3: TGTGCCAGCAAGGGCGGAGAGACCCAGTACTTC. It is translated as CASKGGETQYF.

The V and J genes are TRBV7-3 and TRBJ2-3; 7 positions agree with TRBD1. CDR1 and CDR2 (germline): SGHTA, FQGTGA. V trimming: 7 bases; J trimming: 2 bases; junction bases outside the gene matches: 6. This CDR3 spans 14 amino acids. In nucleotides, the CDR3 is TGTGCCAGCAAGCCCACAGGGGACACAGATACGCAGTATTTT. It encodes CASKPTGDTDTQYF.

The chain has TRBV27 and TRBJ2-1; 7 bases agree with TRBD2. The V and J ends lost 8 bases and 14 bases, in that order; junction bases with no gene match: 6. Germline V gene sequence: CDR1 MNHEY, CDR2 SMNVEV (reference sequence). This CDR3 contains 10 residues. The CDR3 DNA reads TGTGCCAGCCGGGGGAGGGAAGAGTTCTTC. Protein product: CASRGREEFF.